This TCR beta chain was retrieved from a study of blood T cell repertoires in COVID-19. Germline V gene data show CDR1 as KGHSH and CDR2 as LQKENI. This CDR3 is 16 amino acids long. J gave up 5 bases and V 3 bases, and 8 bases lay outside the gene matches. Measured with immunoSEQ multiplex PCR; TCRdb has only the in-frame clones, and not every one. In the table there are around 400,000 clones, about 89% of which are singletons. The sequencing input was peripheral blood. The receptor was isolated from a man aged 35 to 55 with acute or convalescent COVID-19. This chain uses TRBV18 with TRBJ2-2; 8 positions agree with TRBD2. CDR3 sequence: CASSPTGGGRTGELFF. The CDR3 DNA reads as TGTGCCAGCTCACCGACCGGGGGGGGCCGGACCGGGGAGCTGTTTTTT.